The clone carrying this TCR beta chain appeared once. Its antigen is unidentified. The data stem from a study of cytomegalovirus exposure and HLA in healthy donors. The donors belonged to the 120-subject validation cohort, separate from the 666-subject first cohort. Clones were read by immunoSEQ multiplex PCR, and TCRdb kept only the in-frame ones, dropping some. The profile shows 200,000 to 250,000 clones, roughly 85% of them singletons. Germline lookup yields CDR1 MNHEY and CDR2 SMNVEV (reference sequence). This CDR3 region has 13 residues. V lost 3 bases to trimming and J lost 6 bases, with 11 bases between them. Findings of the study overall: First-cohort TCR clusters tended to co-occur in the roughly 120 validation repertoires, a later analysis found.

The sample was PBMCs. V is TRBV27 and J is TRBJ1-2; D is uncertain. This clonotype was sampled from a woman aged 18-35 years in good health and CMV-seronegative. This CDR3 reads CASSLNEANGYTF. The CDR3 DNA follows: TGTGCCAGCAGTTTGAATGAAGCGAATGGCTACACCTTC.